This T cell receptor beta chain was obtained from a study of cytomegalovirus exposure and HLA in healthy donors. V was pared by 1 base and J by 4 bases, with 22 bases between. The CDR3 has 18 amino acids. Germline loops: CDR1 SGHAT, CDR2 FQNNGV. Primers included in the PCR were 60 Vbeta and 13 Jbeta primers. TCRdb keeps only in-frame clones here, not all; method: immunoSEQ multiplex PCR. In the table there are about 43,000 clones, 60% to 85% of which are singletons. This sequence joins TRBV11-2 and TRBJ1-2; no firm D call. Specimen: PBMCs. This receptor was taken from a man aged 25-45 years in good health and CMV-seronegative. The CDR3 region is CASSLAGRARGGGYGYTF. For the CDR3, the DNA is TGTGCCAGCAGCTTAGCGGGTAGGGCGCGCGGAGGTGGCTATGGCTACACCTTC.